This T cell receptor (beta chain) came from a study of T cells in Graves' hyperthyroidism and ophthalmopathy (dated by TCRdb to the late 2010s). With respect to the entire study: Peripheral blood was sampled at the time of initial diagnosis, prior to any treatment. The 100 discovery patients were randomly split 7:3 into training and test sets. Prospective prediction of ophthalmopathy was tested in an independent validation cohort consisting of fewer than 20 hyperthyroidism patients and some 15 patients who later progressed to ophthalmopathy. The paper describes TCR Vbeta CDR3 sequencing of 120 to 150 peripheral blood samples, made up of 40 to 45 ophthalmopathy patients, over 70 hyperthyroidism patients and about 17 progressor patients. To identify TCR V-J signatures that set the groups apart, the researchers used a discovery cohort of 100 patients, made up of around 42 with Graves' ophthalmopathy and some 56 with stable Graves' hyperthyroidism. The study also compared thyroid tissue and blood T-cell repertoires from five or six Graves' hyperthyroidism patients. Following sampling, methimazole starting at 30 mg daily was given to hyperthyroidism patients, and high-dose intravenous methylprednisolone was given to ophthalmopathy patients.

The table lists this clonotype with a few counts. Its antigen is currently not known. Base qualities are not provided; no much larger clone lies one nucleotide away. The full study reports these points: In cross-validation, a model built on a 13 V-J signature told ophthalmopathy apart from stable hyperthyroidism with over 85% sensitivity and around 83% specificity, and in testing the same model reached 80%/75%. Blood samples also contained most of the expanded thyroid clonotypes (frequency above 0.001), which suggests that blood repertoires may reflect thyroid immune responses. No statistical method was used to set the sample size in advance, and investigators knew the group allocation. In validation, the model predicted progression to ophthalmopathy with about 71% sensitivity and around 72% specificity, a median of 6.5 months before onset.

TCR beta CDR3 regions were amplified from RNA transcripts. The first round of RT-PCR for the TCR CDR3 was performed with the HTBI primer set and the Qiagen OneStep RT-PCR kit. Libraries were constructed in a second round of multiplex PCR, after which size selection and purification were carried out. Paired-end sequencing of the libraries was performed with 100 bp reads on an Illumina HiSeq2000. The study's processing was this. SOAPnuke was used to process the raw data, with reads discarded if the reads contained adapters or uncalled bases, had a mean Phred below 15, or lacked an exact constant-primer or identifier match. High-quality paired reads were merged using COPE v1.2.5, and each unique nucleotide sequence was defined as a clonotype. Clonotypes were aligned to IMGT TRBV, TRBD and TRBJ reference segments using MiTCR v1.1. The analysis was restricted to V-J combinations with a frequency above 0.0001, which together covered over 99% of the repertoires. The TCS score was defined as F50 (clonal expansion) divided by E x V (chaos), with BLOSUM62-based TCRdist calculated between CDR3 peptides within each V-J. Welch's t-statistics and random forest reduced just over 500 V-J features to around 14, which were used in a naive Bayes classifier (R e1071). Starting from the raw public reads, TCRdb applied fastp trimming at Q25, assembled clones with MiXCR and retained in-frame beta chains. CDR3 protein sequences are deduplicated, and each keeps its most common genes and DNA. These V and J calls are TCRdb output, not the study's own analysis. This sample has over 550,000 distinct CDR3 sequences in its table, and roughly 17% of those were observed once. Of the sample, about 17% is held by the ten largest clones.

Stable Graves' hyperthyroidism was defined as the absence of progression to ophthalmopathy over 18 months of follow-up. Hyperthyroidism patients were newly diagnosed, had a disease duration of under 2 months, and were aged 18 to 65 years. Exclusion was applied to patients with uncontrolled infections, other autoimmune diseases, pregnancy or lactation. Diagnoses were established on the basis of clinical symptoms, serum thyroxine and TRAb, thyroid ultrasound, and orbital computed tomography. Ficoll-Paque density gradient centrifugation was used to isolate PBMCs from around 9.1 ml of fresh peripheral blood. Total RNA was extracted using Trizol reagent, and RNA quality was assessed on an Agilent 2100 Bioanalyzer. The CDR3, from cysteine to phenylalanine, totals 15 residues. The sequence is cut down to CDR3 DNA, 45 bases in frame from base 1. The germline V gene (reference sequence) gives CDR1 as SGHNT and CDR2 as YYREEE. Trimming at the junction amounts to 3 bases on V and 0 bases on J, and the germline ends lie 13 bases apart.

The rearranged segments are TRBV5-4 and TRBJ2-7; the D region possibly corresponds to TRBD2 (6 bases align). The sequence derives from a woman between 18 and 29 years old with Graves' hyperthyroidism. Material for sequencing was blood. The CDR3 region has the sequence CASSSRAGSSYEQYF. In nucleotides, the sequence is TGTGCCAGCAGCTCTAGAGCGGGTTCCTCCTACGAGCAGTACTTC.